The sample holds many counts of the clone carrying this TCR beta chain. Antigen unknown. The CDR3 regions of TCR beta were amplified from RNA transcripts. The TCR CDR3 was amplified in a first-round RT-PCR using the HTBI primer set. TCRdb reprocessed the multiplex PCR reads via MiXCR and lists one record per CDR3 protein. The table records under 350,000 distinct CDR3 sequences, roughly an eighth of them present only once. The data are from a study of T cells in Graves' hyperthyroidism and ophthalmopathy. Findings of the study overall: Expanded thyroid clonotypes (above 0.001) were mostly also found in blood.

Germline lookup yields CDR1 MNHNS and CDR2 SASEGT. Trimming pared 4 bases from V and 7 bases from J, leaving 23 bases between. The CDR3 loop spans 17 amino acids. Active moderate-to-severe ophthalmopathy, Clinical Activity Score at least 3, NOSPECS at least 4, under 3 months' duration. Patients were excluded for uncontrolled infection, other autoimmune disease, pregnancy or lactation. The clonotype was recovered from a woman in her forties with Graves' ophthalmopathy. The V call is TRBV6-1, the J call TRBJ2-1; D may be TRBD1 or TRBD2 (6 bases each). The material sequenced was blood. The DNA of the CDR3 is TGTGCCAGCAGTGTTAGAGGGGGGAGCGTCCTTGGAAATGAGCAGTTCTTC. This translates into CASSVRGGSVLGNEQFF.